One and the same sample provided the 21 T cell receptor beta chains below, sequenced in a study of cytomegalovirus exposure and HLA in healthy donors. Both 60 Vbeta primers and 13 Jbeta primers went into the PCR. TCRdb keeps only in-frame clones here, not all; method: immunoSEQ multiplex PCR. Counted here are roughly 130,000 clones, over 60% occurring once; the ten biggest clones make up less than 2%. Sequences were obtained from PBMCs. The origin of the receptors is a man aged 40-49 years in good health and CMV-seronegative.

This sequence joins TRBV14 and TRBJ2-3; TRBD1 matches 8 bases. CDR1 SGHDN and CDR2 FVKESK come from the germline V gene. This CDR3 has 14 residues. The J segment lost 0 bases and the V segment lost 5 bases, leaving 1 base of the junction unmatched. The CDR3, as DNA: TGTGCCAGCAGCGGACAGGGAAGCACAGATACGCAGTATTTT. Amino acids: CASSGQGSTDTQYF.

The rearrangement joins TRBV6-5 to TRBJ1-5; D is ambiguous. The CDR3 loop spans 15 amino acids. The V end lost 2 bases, the J end lost 0 bases, and 8 bases lay between the germline ends. Germline V gives CDR1 MNHEY, CDR2 SVGAGI. The CDR3 region has the DNA TGTGCCAGCAGTTACGACGGACTTAGCAATCAGCCCCAGCATTTT. Amino acid sequence: CASSYDGLSNQPQHF.

This clone showed up just once. The chain carries TRBV25-1 and TRBJ2-7, with D unclear. The CDR3 is 12 amino acids. Germline V gene data show CDR1 as MGHDK and CDR2 as SYGVNS. Trimming removed 2 bases at V and 2 bases at J, with 4 bases between. CDR3 loop: CASSEGAYEQYF. DNA for the CDR3: TGTGCCAGCAGTGAAGGAGCCTACGAGCAGTACTTC.

The V call is TRBV19, the J call TRBJ1-2; 7 bases match TRBD1. The germline V gene encodes CDR1 LNHDA and CDR2 SQIVND (reference sequence). This CDR3 has 14 amino acids. V shed 5 bases and J 5 bases; nucleotides not matched to a gene: 8. The CDR3 loop reads CASSSGQILYGYTF. CDR3 in DNA: TGTGCCAGTAGTTCGGGACAGATCCTATATGGCTACACCTTC.

The V gene is TRBV4-3, the J gene TRBJ1-5, with a weak D call TRBD1 (5 bases). CDR1 is LGHNA, CDR2 YSLEER, per germline. The CDR3 runs to 15 residues. V was pared by 0 bases and J by 2 bases, with 8 bases between. DNA of the CDR3: TGCGCCAGCAGCCAAGATCCCAGGGGCAATCAGCCCCAGCATTTT. This encodes CASSQDPRGNQPQHF.

The chain has TRBV19 and TRBJ2-7; 11 bases map to TRBD1. The CDR3 contains 13 residues. Germline CDR1 LNHDA, CDR2 SQIVND (reference sequence). The J segment lost 5 bases and the V segment lost 6 bases, leaving 3 bases of the junction unmatched. The CDR3 DNA is TGTGCCAGTAGCGGGACAGGGGGACACGAGCAGTACTTC. Translating it yields CASSGTGGHEQYF.

The chain carries TRBV7-2 and TRBJ2-7, with 7 bases identical to TRBD2. Germline CDR1 is SGHTA and CDR2 is FQGNSA. The junction had 4 bases not matched to a gene; V was cut back by 5 bases and J by 3 bases. This CDR3 contains 13 residues. The chain's CDR3 is CASSPGLFYEQYF. The CDR3 DNA reads as TGTGCCAGCAGCCCGGGACTATTCTACGAGCAGTACTTC.

The V and J genes are TRBV5-1 and TRBJ2-7; perhaps TRBD1 as D (6 bases). Trimming took off 4 bases at V and 4 bases at J, with 12 bases between the two ends. Per the germline V gene, CDR1 is SGHRS and CDR2 is YFSETQ. The length of the CDR3 is 13 residues. The CDR3 nucleotides are TGCGCCAGCAGCGAACAGGGTACGTACGAGCAGTACTTC. It codes for CASSEQGTYEQYF.

V gene TRBV27 combines with J gene TRBJ1-5; 11 positions match TRBD1. The germline V gene has CDR1 MNHEY and CDR2 SMNVEV (reference sequence). The J segment lost 5 bases and the V segment lost 5 bases, leaving 11 bases of the junction unmatched. This CDR3 region has 17 residues. CDR3 in amino acids: CASSPVGTGGGDQPQHF. DNA for the CDR3: TGTGCCAGCAGTCCCGTCGGGACAGGGGGAGGGGATCAGCCCCAGCATTTT.

This chain uses TRBV30 with TRBJ2-1; TRBD2 is a possible D gene (6 bases). Trimming cost V 0 bases and J 2 bases, with 11 bases left between them. CDR1 GTSNPN and CDR2 SVGIG come from the germline V gene (reference sequence). The CDR3 contains 15 residues. As DNA, the CDR3 is TGTGCCTGGAGTGTCGGGACTTCCGCCTACAATGAGCAGTTCTTC. Translated, it gives CAWSVGTSAYNEQFF. Filled out from reference TRBV30 and TRBJ2-1, the complete variable domain reads SQTIHQWPATLVQPVGSPLSLECTVEGTSNPNLYWYRQAAGRGLQLLFYSVGIGQISSEVPQNLSASRPQDRQFILSSKKLLLSDSGFYLCAWSVGTSAYNEQFFGPGTRLTVL.

This clone appeared a few times. V is TRBV28 and J is TRBJ1-3; tentative D call: TRBD1 (6 bases). The ends were cut back, 6 bases at V and 4 bases at J, with 13 bases in the middle. The CDR3 is 14 amino acids. Germline V CDR1 and CDR2: MDHEN, SYDVKM. The CDR3 bases are TGTGCCAGCAGGCAGGGGCCGTTCGGAAACACCATATATTTT. Encoded protein: CASRQGPFGNTIYF.

The chain combines TRBV28 with TRBJ2-7; 7 positions match TRBD1. The CDR3 consists of 15 residues. Losses at the gene ends were 4 bases for V and 4 bases for J; bases not matched to a gene: 10. Germline V lookup: CDR1 MDHEN, CDR2 SYDVKM. In nucleotides, the CDR3 is TGTGCCAGCAGTTCCCGAACAGGGGTAGGTTACGAGCAGTACTTC. It yields the protein CASSSRTGVGYEQYF.

The chain combines TRBV2 with TRBJ2-7; 10 bases line up with TRBD1. CDR3 length equals 15 residues. Germline V gene lookup returns CDR1 SNHLY and CDR2 FYNNEI. J lost 1 base, V lost 6 bases, and 6 bases had no gene match. DNA for the CDR3: TGTGCCAGCAGACCGGGACAGGGGTCATCCTACGAGCAGTACTTC. As protein: CASRPGQGSSYEQYF.

The rearrangement joins TRBV19 to TRBJ1-2, with D possibly TRBD1 on 6 matching bases. Looked up from germline, CDR1 is LNHDA and CDR2 is SQIVND (reference sequence). The CDR3 length is 14 residues. V lost 3 bases to trimming and J lost 2 bases, with 10 bases between them. The CDR3 DNA is TGTGCCAGTAGTATTCCTACAGGGAACTATGGCTACACCTTC. Translated, it gives CASSIPTGNYGYTF.

The chain recombines TRBV7-7 with TRBJ2-7, with 10 bases identical to TRBD2. The trim removed 5 bases at V and 3 bases at J, leaving 13 bases unmatched. CDR3 length: 17 amino acids. Germline V gene data show CDR1 as SSHAT and CDR2 as FNYEAQ (reference sequence). The CDR3 bases are TGTGCCAGCAGCCCCCCCCTCTCTAGCGGGAGACGCTACGAGCAGTACTTC. It translates to CASSPPLSSGRRYEQYF.

The J gene is TRBJ1-2, the V gene TRBV19, with 8 positions matching TRBD1. Unmatched junction bases numbered 8, after V lost 7 bases and J lost 4 bases. This CDR3 contains 14 residues. Germline V gene sequence: CDR1 LNHDA, CDR2 SQIVND (reference sequence). The CDR3 nucleotides are TGTGCCAGTACGCCCGACAGGGGATTCTATGGCTACACCTTC. It specifies CASTPDRGFYGYTF.

J is TRBJ1-1 and V is TRBV5-1, with TRBD1 matching over 7 bases. J gave up 4 bases and V 2 bases, and 8 bases lay outside the gene matches. Germline CDR1 SGHRS, CDR2 YFSETQ. CDR3 length: 15 amino acids. The CDR3 nucleotides read TGCGCCAGCAGCTTACGACAGGGCGGAAGCACTGAAGCTTTCTTT. It translates to CASSLRQGGSTEAFF.

The chain uses TRBV4-1 and TRBJ2-5; the D gene is possibly TRBD2 (5 bases). The CDR3 extends over 14 amino acids. V was cut by 0 bases and J by 4 bases, with 9 bases left in between. Germline-derived CDR1 and CDR2 are MGHRA and YSYEKL. In DNA, the CDR3 is TGCGCCAGCAGCCAAGATCCTAGCACAGAGACCCAGTACTTC. Amino acids: CASSQDPSTETQYF.

This clone came up a few times. The gene calls are TRBV30 and TRBJ1-1; D remains ambiguous. This CDR3 is 15 amino acids long. Trimming left V 3 bases short and J 6 bases short, with 20 bases between. From germline, CDR1 is GTSNPN and CDR2 SVGIG (reference sequence). The CDR3 loop is CAWRAPLRSTAEAFF. In DNA form, the CDR3 reads TGTGCCTGGAGAGCCCCCCTACGTAGTACCGCTGAAGCTTTCTTT.

The chain uses TRBV30 and TRBJ2-4, with D hard to call. V was shortened by 2 bases and J by 1 base, with 3 bases between the two germline ends. The V gene's germline CDR1 is GTSNPN and CDR2 SVGIG (reference sequence). The CDR3 sequence is 12 residues long. DNA of the CDR3: TGTGCCTGGAGTCGTGCCAAAAACATTCAGTACTTC. It encodes CAWSRAKNIQYF.

This clone was seen a single time. This rearrangement joins TRBV28 to TRBJ2-7; maybe TRBD1 (5 bases). This CDR3 has 16 residues. V lost 3 bases and J 0 bases, leaving 15 bases between the germline ends. Germline CDR1 is MDHEN and CDR2 is SYDVKM. The CDR3 DNA reads TGTGCCAGCAGTTTGGGGCTTCTCATGAGCTCCTACGAGCAGTACTTC. It codes for CASSLGLLMSSYEQYF.